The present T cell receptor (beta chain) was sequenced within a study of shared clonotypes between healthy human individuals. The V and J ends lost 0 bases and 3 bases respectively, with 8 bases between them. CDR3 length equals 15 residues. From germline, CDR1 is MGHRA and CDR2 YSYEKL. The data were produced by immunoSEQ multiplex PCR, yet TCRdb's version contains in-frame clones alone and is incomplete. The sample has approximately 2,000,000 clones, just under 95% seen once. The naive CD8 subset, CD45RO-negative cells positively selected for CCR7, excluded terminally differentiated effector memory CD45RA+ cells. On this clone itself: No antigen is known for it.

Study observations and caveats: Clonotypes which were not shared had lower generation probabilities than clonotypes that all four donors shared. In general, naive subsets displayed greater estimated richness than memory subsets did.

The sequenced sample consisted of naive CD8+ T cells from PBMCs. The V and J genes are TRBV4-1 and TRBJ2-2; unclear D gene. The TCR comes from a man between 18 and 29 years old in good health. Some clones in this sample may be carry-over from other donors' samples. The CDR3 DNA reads TGCGCCAGCAGCCAAGATGGACGTCACACCGGGGAGCTGTTTTTT. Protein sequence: CASSQDGRHTGELFF.